Following are 30 T cell receptor beta chains from one sample sequenced in a study of blood T cells in healthy people across ages. It was with a sample-barcoded 5' primer and a J-beta primer mix that a second PCR of roughly 6 to 11 cycles was run. From the 5' RACE reads, TCRdb called clonotypes with MiXCR, one entry per CDR3 protein. Counted here are 1.8 million or so distinct CDR3 sequences, 39% occurring once; the ten biggest clones make up under 30%. Material: blood. Receptors were obtained from a human donor in good health.

The J gene is TRBJ1-5, the V gene TRBV28; TRBD1 might be the D (6 bases). The germline gives CDR1 MDHEN, CDR2 SYDVKM. The CDR3 loop spans 15 amino acids. Trimming shortened V by 6 bases and J by 5 bases, and 17 bases separated the two germline ends. The CDR3 DNA follows: TGTGCCAGCAGCTCTTTAACGTCAGGGGATCAGCCCCAGCATTTT. This sequence encodes CASSSLTSGDQPQHF.

This CDR3 is CASSWDPLKGYTF. The CDR3 coding sequence is TGTGCCAGCAGCTGGGACCCTCTGAAGGGCTACACCTTC. The V call is TRBV5-4, the J call TRBJ1-2, with D perhaps matching TRBD1 (5 bases). V dropped 3 bases and J dropped 8 bases, with 14 bases sitting between them. The CDR3 is made up of 13 amino acids. CDR1 SGHNT and CDR2 YYREEE come from the germline V gene (reference sequence).

This clonotype was seen many times. The gene calls are TRBV7-2 and TRBJ2-7; 12 bases match TRBD2. The CDR3 extends over 15 amino acids. J gave up 2 bases and V 5 bases, and 4 bases lay outside the gene matches. CDR1 is SGHTA, CDR2 FQGNSA, per germline. CDR3 amino acids: CASSQTSGGPYEQYF. DNA for the CDR3: TGTGCCAGCAGCCAGACTAGCGGGGGCCCCTACGAGCAGTACTTC.

This clonotype occurred a few times. The V gene is TRBV20-1, the J gene TRBJ1-2; 9 bases agree with TRBD1. The CDR3 contains 12 residues. Trimming took 6 bases from V and 6 from J; bases not matched to a gene: 5. Germline V lookup: CDR1 DFQATT, CDR2 SNEGSKA (reference sequence). Here the CDR3 DNA reads TGCAGTGCCAACAGGGGGCTGGATGGCTACACCTTC. It codes for CSANRGLDGYTF.

For the CDR3, the DNA is TGCGCCAGCAGCGCCGGGACTAGCGACATCAATGAGCAGTTCTTC. Amino acid sequence: CASSAGTSDINEQFF. The chain is built from TRBV5-1 and TRBJ2-1; 10 nucleotides align to TRBD2. The CDR3 is 15 residues long. After removal of 4 bases from V and 6 bases from J, the junction contained 7 bases not matched to a gene. The V gene's germline CDR1 is SGHRS and CDR2 YFSETQ.

The chain couples TRBV9 to TRBJ2-1; 12 bases align to TRBD2. CDR1 and CDR2 from the germline V gene are SGDLS and YYNGEE. After removal of 3 bases from V and 8 bases from J, the junction contained 6 bases not matched to a gene. The length of the CDR3 is 15 residues. The CDR3 nucleotides are TGTGCCAGCAGCGCTCGGACTAGCGGGGCCGATGAGCAGTTCTTC. Amino acid sequence: CASSARTSGADEQFF.

The CDR3 region is CASSGASGEQFF. The CDR3 DNA is TGTGCCAGTTCGGGCGCCTCGGGTGAGCAGTTCTTC. This sequence joins TRBV15 and TRBJ2-1; no reliable D call. Trimming cost V 10 bases and J 9 bases, with 16 bases left between them. Germline loops: CDR1 LNHNV, CDR2 YYDKDF (reference sequence). This CDR3 comprises 12 residues. Full variable domain (rest looked up from reference TRBV15 and TRBJ2-1): DAMVIQNPRYQVTQFGKPVTLSCSQTLNHNVMYWYQQKSSQAPKLLFHYYDKDFNNEADTPDNFQSRRPNTSFCFLDIRSPGLGDTAMYLCASSGASGEQFFGPGTRLTVL.

CDR3 amino acids: CASSEDPNYGYTF. CDR3 bases: TGTGCCAGCAGCGAAGACCCGAACTATGGCTACACCTTC. V gene TRBV7-3 combines with J gene TRBJ1-2, with no clear D. The CDR3 spans 13 residues. Germline CDR1 reads SGHTA; CDR2 reads FQGTGA. Trimming removed 5 bases at V and 2 bases at J, with 9 bases between.

The chain employs TRBV20-1 and TRBJ2-1, with TRBD2 identical over 9 bases. CDR1 is DFQATT and CDR2 is SNEGSKA in the germline V gene (reference sequence). V was pared by 0 bases and J by 5 bases, with 8 bases of the junction left unmatched. The CDR3 consists of 16 residues. CDR3 amino acids: CSARDLYSGGNNEQFF. The CDR3 coding sequence is TGCAGTGCTAGAGATCTGTATAGCGGGGGTAACAATGAGCAGTTCTTC.

This chain connects TRBV10-3 to TRBJ2-3, with 7 nucleotides matching TRBD2. Trimming removed 4 bases from V and 4 bases from J; junction bases left unmatched: 5. The CDR3 runs 14 residues. The germline gives CDR1 ENHRY, CDR2 SYGVKD. CDR3 in amino acids: CAISGGGDPDTQYF. Here the CDR3 DNA reads TGTGCCATCAGTGGGGGAGGGGACCCAGATACGCAGTATTTT.

This clonotype appeared a few times. One end of the junction does not line up with germline, which may come from a read error. V usage is TRBV25-1 and J usage is TRBJ2-7, with TRBD1 matching 8 bases. The CDR3 runs to 14 residues. Germline V gene data show CDR1 as MGHDK and CDR2 as SYGVNS. The CDR3 DNA reads TGTGCCAGCAGTGAAGACAGGGGCTCCTACGGGCAGTACTTC. Amino acids: CASSEDRGSYGQYF.

The chain links TRBV28 to TRBJ2-5, with D perhaps TRBD1 or TRBD2 (5 bases each). The CDR3 is 14 residues long. CDR1 MDHEN and CDR2 SYDVKM come from the germline V gene. V was pared by 3 bases and J by 5 bases, with 13 bases between. The CDR3 protein is CASSFPGRQETQYF. Written as DNA, the CDR3 is TGTGCCAGCAGTTTTCCGGGGCGGCAGGAGACCCAGTACTTC.

As DNA, the CDR3 is TGCGCCAGCAGCCCGGATATTGGGTCCGGTCGGGAGCAGTACTTC. As protein: CASSPDIGSGREQYF. The V gene is TRBV4-1, the J gene TRBJ2-7; no definite D call. The CDR3 consists of 15 residues. V was clipped by 4 bases and J by 7 bases, with 20 bases between them. The germline V gene has CDR1 MGHRA and CDR2 YSYEKL.

This clonotype was observed a few times. This sequence joins TRBV11-2 and TRBJ2-1, with TRBD1 matching 10 bases. Germline V gene lookup returns CDR1 SGHAT and CDR2 FQNNGV. The V gene end was trimmed by 3 bases and the J gene end by 12 bases; junction bases not matched to a gene: 14. The CDR3 extends over 16 amino acids. The CDR3, as DNA: TGTGCCAGCAGCTTGGCCGGGACAGGGGTTATTTCCGGGCAGTTCTTC. Translating it yields CASSLAGTGVISGQFF.

The J gene is TRBJ2-6, the V gene TRBV5-1; D might be TRBD1 (6 bases). CDR1 is SGHRS, CDR2 YFSETQ, per germline. With 2 bases removed from V and 2 bases from J, the gap between germline ends came to 20 bases. The CDR3 spans 19 residues. As DNA, the CDR3 is TGCGCCAGCAGCTTATACCGGGACATCGGCAAGGCTGGGGCCAACGTCCTGACTTTC. Translated, it gives CASSLYRDIGKAGANVLTF.

The V gene is TRBV12-5, the J gene TRBJ1-5, with D hard to call. Germline CDR1 and CDR2: LGHNT and FRNRAP. CDR3 size: 15 residues. V lost 2 bases to trimming and J lost 1 base, with 9 bases between them. The DNA of the CDR3 is TGTGCTAGTGGTTTGTACGGGGAAAGCAATCAGCCCCAGCATTTT. Its translation: CASGLYGESNQPQHF.

The chain joins TRBV9 to TRBJ2-7; D might be TRBD1 or TRBD2, each matching 5 bases. Germline assignment: CDR1 SGDLS and CDR2 YYNGEE. The CDR3 is 14 amino acids. The germline V and J ends were trimmed by 4 bases and 8 bases, with 19 bases remaining between them. The CDR3 coding sequence is TGTGCCAGCAGCCCTGGGGACGGAGGCGGAAAGCAGTACTTC. As protein: CASSPGDGGGKQYF.

The chain couples TRBV4-3 to TRBJ2-1, with TRBD2 identical over 10 bases. The CDR3 has 16 residues. The germline CDR1 and CDR2 sequences are LGHNA and YSLEER. V lost 5 bases, J lost 2 bases, and 6 bases stayed unmatched. CDR3 in amino acids: CASSKSGGATYNEQFF. The CDR3 DNA is TGCGCCAGCAGCAAAAGCGGGGGGGCCACCTACAATGAGCAGTTCTTC.

The DNA for the CDR3 is TGTGCCAGCAGCCCCAATTGGGGAAAGCGGTACGACAATGAGCAGTTCTTC. This encodes CASSPNWGKRYDNEQFF. V and J are TRBV11-1 and TRBJ2-1; D possibly corresponds to TRBD2 (5 bases). The CDR3 spans 17 residues. Germline V lookup: CDR1 SGHAT, CDR2 FQDESV (reference sequence). V lost 5 bases, J lost 5 bases, and 22 bases lay in between.

J is TRBJ2-1 and V is TRBV24-1; 7 bases align to TRBD1. The junction had 8 bases not matched to a gene; V was cut back by 6 bases and J by 4 bases. Germline loops: CDR1 KGHDR, CDR2 SFDVKD. This CDR3 is 15 amino acids long. The chain's CDR3 is CATSSRGPTYNEQFF. The CDR3 region has the DNA TGTGCCACCAGTTCTAGGGGGCCTACATACAATGAGCAGTTCTTC.

This chain uses TRBV28 with TRBJ2-7; D is uncertain. Germline V CDR1 and CDR2: MDHEN, SYDVKM. CDR3 size: 14 residues. V gave up 5 bases and J gave up 4 bases, with 15 bases separating them. The CDR3 reads CASSQGHPAYEQYF. The CDR3 DNA is TGTGCCAGCAGTCAAGGCCATCCCGCATACGAGCAGTACTTC. The full variable domain, rest sourced from reference TRBV28 and TRBJ2-7, is DVKVTQSSRYLVKRTGEKVFLECVQDMDHENMFWYRQDPGLGLRLIYFSYDVKMKEKGDIPEGYSVSREKKERFSLILESASTNQTSMYLCASSQGHPAYEQYFGPGTRLTVT.

This sequence joins TRBV9 and TRBJ2-7; D may be TRBD1 (6 bases). The germline CDR1 and CDR2 sequences are SGDLS and YYNGEE. There are 14 residues in the CDR3. Trimming cost V 3 bases and J 6 bases, with 16 bases left between them. CDR3 loop: CASSESGVAGEQYF. CDR3 sequence (DNA): TGTGCCAGCAGCGAATCAGGGGTCGCGGGCGAGCAGTACTTC.

CDR3 in DNA: TGTGCCAGCAGCTTAGCAGGGGGACGGAGAAACACTGAAGCTTTCTTT. It encodes CASSLAGGRRNTEAFF. The chain carries TRBV7-9 and TRBJ1-1; possibly TRBD1 for D (6 bases). V gave up 0 bases and J gave up 2 bases, with 13 bases separating them. The length of the CDR3 is 16 residues. Germline CDR1 and CDR2: SEHNR and FQNEAQ (reference sequence).

This sequence joins TRBV9 and TRBJ2-3, with 10 bases identical to TRBD2. The CDR3 covers 17 residues. The germline gives CDR1 SGDLS, CDR2 YYNGEE. Trimming at V came to 4 bases and at J to 2 bases, leaving 10 bases not matched to a gene. CDR3 in DNA: TGTGCCAGCAGCCCCCGCAGCGGGGGGGATTTCACAGATACGCAGTATTTT. Protein: CASSPRSGGDFTDTQYF.

V is TRBV7-2 and J is TRBJ2-3; possibly TRBD1 for D (5 bases). Germline-derived CDR1 and CDR2 are SGHTA and FQGNSA. The CDR3 contains 14 residues. Trimming took off 2 bases at V and 5 bases at J, with 11 bases between the two ends. CDR3 in amino acids: CASSLLGVRDTQYF. Here the CDR3 DNA reads TGTGCCAGCAGCTTATTAGGGGTGCGAGATACGCAGTATTTT.

A few counts support this clonotype. The CDR3 nucleotides read TGTGCCAGCAGCACCCGGCCTGAAGCTTTCTTT. Translating it yields CASSTRPEAFF. The V call is TRBV7-9, the J call TRBJ1-1; no clear D gene. V was trimmed by 5 bases and J by 6 bases, leaving 7 bases between them. Looked up from germline, CDR1 is SEHNR and CDR2 is FQNEAQ (reference sequence). The CDR3 extends over 11 amino acids.

V gene TRBV6-1 combines with J gene TRBJ2-1, with TRBD1 matching over 7 bases. The J segment lost 0 bases and the V segment lost 2 bases, leaving 10 bases of the junction unmatched. Per the germline V gene, CDR1 is MNHNS and CDR2 is SASEGT. CDR3 length: 18 amino acids. The DNA of the CDR3 is TGTGCCAGCAGTGAAAGACAGGGAAGTTTTTCCTCCTACAATGAGCAGTTCTTC. Its translation is CASSERQGSFSSYNEQFF.

A remark on this clonotype: One junction end does not reproduce the germline sequence, and a read error may be involved. The chain uses TRBV6-2 or TRBV6-3 and TRBJ2-3; 7 nucleotides align to TRBD2. This CDR3 has 15 amino acids. The V gene's germline CDR1 is MNHEY and CDR2 SVGEGT. CDR3 residues: CASSYSRRGRNTRYF. CDR3 bases: TGTGCCAGCAGTTACTCGCGGCGGGGGAGGAATACGCGGTATTTT.

J is TRBJ2-6 and V is TRBV7-3; D unclear. This CDR3 has 15 amino acids. V lost 1 base and J lost 4, with 8 bases in between. Germline lookup yields CDR1 SGHTA and CDR2 FQGTGA. CDR3: CASSLNWAGANVLTF. DNA for the CDR3: TGTGCCAGCAGCTTAAACTGGGCCGGGGCCAACGTCCTGACTTTC.

This clonotype was counted between two and nine times. The J gene is TRBJ2-7, the V gene TRBV20-1; no clear D. V was cut by 3 bases and J by 3 bases, with 9 bases left in between. The CDR3 contains 12 residues. Germline V gene lookup returns CDR1 DFQATT and CDR2 SNEGSKA (reference sequence). CDR3 sequence reads: CSARTAFYEQYF. In DNA, the CDR3 is TGCAGTGCTAGGACGGCCTTCTACGAGCAGTACTTC.